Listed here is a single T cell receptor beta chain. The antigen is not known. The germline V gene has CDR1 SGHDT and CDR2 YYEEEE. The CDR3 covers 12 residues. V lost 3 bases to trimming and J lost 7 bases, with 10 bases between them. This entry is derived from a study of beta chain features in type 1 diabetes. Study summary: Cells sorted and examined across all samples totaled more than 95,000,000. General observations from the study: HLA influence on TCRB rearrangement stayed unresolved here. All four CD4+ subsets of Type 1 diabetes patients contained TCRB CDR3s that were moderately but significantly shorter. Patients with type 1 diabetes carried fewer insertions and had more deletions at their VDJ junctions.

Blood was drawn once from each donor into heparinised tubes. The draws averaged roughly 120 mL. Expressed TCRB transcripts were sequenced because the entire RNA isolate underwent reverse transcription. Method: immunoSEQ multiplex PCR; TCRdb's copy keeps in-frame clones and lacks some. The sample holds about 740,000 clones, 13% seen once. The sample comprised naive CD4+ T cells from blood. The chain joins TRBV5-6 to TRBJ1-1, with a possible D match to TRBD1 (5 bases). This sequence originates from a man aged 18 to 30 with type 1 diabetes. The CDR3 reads CASSSMGDEAFF. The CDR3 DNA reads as TGTGCCAGCAGCTCTATGGGGGATGAAGCTTTCTTT.